The present entry profiles one T cell receptor beta chain with its context. The entry originates in a study of blood T cell repertoires in COVID-19. For the study at large: The origin of the acute and convalescent COVID-19 samples was the United States, Italy and Spain. The cDNA or gDNA used as material had been derived from T cells, B-cell-depleted T cells, or PBMCs.

Here immunoSEQ multiplex PCR was the method, and the copy in TCRdb shows in-frame clones only, minus some. The sample gives roughly 150,000 clones, approximately 88% of which show up once; approximately 5.1% is in the top ten. This CDR3 spans 13 amino acids. The germline V gene has CDR1 MDHEN and CDR2 SYDVKM. The V segment lost 7 bases and the J segment 11 bases; nucleotides outside the gene matches: 11. The sample taken for sequencing was PBMCs or T cells enriched from blood (not recorded which). This chain joins TRBV28 and TRBJ1-1; 9 bases line up with TRBD1. This receptor was taken from a man in his sixties or seventies who had been exposed to COVID-19. CDR3 amino acids: CASNLKVGTGAFF. In DNA form, the CDR3 reads TGTGCCAGCAATCTGAAAGTCGGGACAGGGGCTTTCTTT.